This entry lists 27 T cell receptor beta chains sequenced from one sample in a study of PD-L1 blockade in urothelial cancer. Time point specified: pretreatment peripheral blood. Generated by immunoSEQ multiplex PCR, the TCRdb table keeps only in-frame clones and is missing some. This table holds about 49,000 clones, around 79% found once. The material was PBMCs, obtained around atezolizumab (anti-PD-L1) treatment. These receptors were obtained from a man aged 65 to 85 with urothelial cancer.

The V gene is TRBV12-5, the J gene TRBJ2-2, with D perhaps TRBD1 (6 bases). Germline V gene lookup returns CDR1 LGHNT and CDR2 FRNRAP. Trimming pared 5 bases from V and 0 bases from J, leaving 13 bases between. CDR3 length: 16 amino acids. CDR3 in DNA: TGTGCTAGTGGTAGCTCCCGGACAGCGAACACCGGGGAGCTGTTTTTT. It specifies CASGSSRTANTGELFF.

The chain links TRBV30 to TRBJ1-1; tentative D call: TRBD1 (5 bases). Per the germline V gene, CDR1 is GTSNPN and CDR2 is SVGIG (reference sequence). Trimming removed 3 bases from V and 2 bases from J, with 10 bases in between. There are 13 residues in the CDR3. Here the CDR3 DNA reads TGTGCCTGGAGCCGACAGATAAACACTGAAGCTTTCTTT. Its translation: CAWSRQINTEAFF.

For this clone: This sample also contains other DNA sequences that code for the same CDR3. The J gene is TRBJ2-7, the V gene TRBV7-9; D may be TRBD1 (6 bases). The CDR3 has 15 residues. CDR1 SEHNR and CDR2 FQNEAQ come from the germline V gene (reference sequence). Between the trimmed V and J ends, which lost 5 bases and 0 bases, there was a span of 14 bases. For the CDR3, the DNA is TGTGCCAGCAGCCTTTTGGGGGCGAGCTCCTACGAGCAGTACTTC. The encoded protein is CASSLLGASSYEQYF.

Only one count was recorded for this clone. The rearrangement joins TRBV29-1 to TRBJ2-3, with D perhaps TRBD2 (5 bases). In germline, CDR1 is SQVTM, CDR2 ANQGSEA. The CDR3 is 12 amino acids. V gave up 4 bases and J gave up 3 bases, with 8 bases separating them. In DNA form, the CDR3 reads TGCAGCGTTGTTCGGGGAACAGATACGCAGTATTTT. This sequence encodes CSVVRGTDTQYF.

The chain combines TRBV9 with TRBJ2-5; 7 bases line up with TRBD1. The CDR3 is made up of 15 amino acids. V was pared by 0 bases and J by 4 bases, with 6 bases of the junction left unmatched. Germline V CDR1 and CDR2: SGDLS, YYNGEE. CDR3 coding DNA: TGTGCCAGCAGCGTAGAGGGGGCTCTCTCAGAGACCCAGTACTTC. Its protein product is CASSVEGALSETQYF. The variable domain in full, with the rest retrieved from reference TRBV9 and TRBJ2-5, is DSGVTQTPKHLITATGQRVTLRCSPRSGDLSVYWYQQSLDQGLQFLIQYYNGEERAKGNILERFSAQQFPDLHSELNLSSLELGDSALYFCASSVEGALSETQYFGPGTRLLVL.

This clone was seen ten or more times. The chain carries TRBV28 and TRBJ2-7, with 7 bases lining up with TRBD1. The germline gives CDR1 MDHEN, CDR2 SYDVKM. The CDR3 consists of 14 residues. V was clipped by 4 bases and J by 3 bases; unmatched bases: 6. CDR3 DNA sequence: TGTGCCAGCAGTTCCGGACAGGTCCTCTACGAGCAGTACTTC. Its protein is CASSSGQVLYEQYF.

V usage is TRBV2 and J usage is TRBJ1-5; no reliable D call. V dropped 4 bases and J dropped 4 bases, with 11 bases sitting between them. The germline gives CDR1 SNHLY, CDR2 FYNNEI. CDR3 size: 14 residues. For the CDR3, the DNA is TGTGCCAGCAGTGTGGATCGGGGTAATCAGCCCCAGCATTTT. Its protein product is CASSVDRGNQPQHF.

V is TRBV5-6 and J is TRBJ1-5; 8 bases are shared with TRBD1. V shed 0 bases and J 6 bases; nucleotides not matched to a gene: 5. The length of the CDR3 is 15 residues. CDR1 is SGHDT, CDR2 YYEEEE, per germline. Here the CDR3 reads CASSLGDRGGQPQHF. The CDR3 nucleotides are TGTGCCAGCAGCTTGGGCGACAGGGGAGGTCAGCCCCAGCATTTT.

Of note for this clone: This sample includes further DNA sequences coding for the same CDR3. The CDR3 loop reads CASSLGGNTEAFF. DNA for the CDR3: TGCGCCAGCAGCTTGGGCGGCAACACTGAAGCTTTCTTT. The chain links TRBV5-1 to TRBJ1-1; D is ambiguous. Germline V lookup: CDR1 SGHRS, CDR2 YFSETQ. Trimming shortened V by 0 bases and J by 2 bases, and 5 bases separated the two germline ends. The CDR3 extends over 13 amino acids.

The chain has TRBV6-4 and TRBJ1-2, with D perhaps matching TRBD1 (6 bases). The CDR3 runs to 13 residues. Trimming stripped 6 bases from V and 2 bases from J, with 10 bases between. Germline V gene data show CDR1 as MRHNA and CDR2 as SNTAGT. The CDR3 DNA follows: TGTGCCAGCAGGCCGGGACAAAACTATGGCTACACCTTC. It encodes CASRPGQNYGYTF.

This clone was seen a handful of times. This chain joins TRBV19 and TRBJ2-7; D unresolved. CDR3 length: 14 residues. The germline V and J ends were trimmed by 3 bases and 0 bases, with 9 bases remaining between them. Per germline, CDR1 LNHDA and CDR2 SQIVND (reference sequence). This CDR3 reads CASSIQVSSYEQYF. CDR3 bases: TGTGCCAGTAGTATCCAGGTTAGCTCCTACGAGCAGTACTTC.

V usage is TRBV28 and J usage is TRBJ2-7; no clear D gene. V dropped 1 base and J dropped 3 bases, with 10 bases sitting between them. The CDR3 totals 14 residues. Germline V gene sequence: CDR1 MDHEN, CDR2 SYDVKM. The CDR3 DNA follows: TGTGCCAGCAGTTTATCATCAGACTTCTACGAGCAGTACTTC. This gives the protein CASSLSSDFYEQYF.

The chain employs TRBV5-4 and TRBJ2-7; D may be TRBD2 (5 bases). V lost 3 bases and J 2 bases, leaving 12 bases between the germline ends. The V gene's germline CDR1 is SGHNT and CDR2 YYREEE (reference sequence). The length of the CDR3 is 14 residues. CDR3 sequence (DNA): TGTGCCAGCAGCTCCCGGGATCTAACCTACGAGCAGTACTTC. Translation gives CASSSRDLTYEQYF.

The V call is TRBV30, the J call TRBJ1-4, with D possibly TRBD1 on 5 matching bases. V lost 4 bases, J lost 6 bases, and 15 bases lay in between. This CDR3 has 14 amino acids. Per germline, CDR1 GTSNPN and CDR2 SVGIG (reference sequence). The CDR3 region has the DNA TGTGCCTGGACGGCAGGGAAAGCTGATGAAAAACTGTTTTTT. This gives the protein CAWTAGKADEKLFF.

In this sample, this clone turned up once. The rearrangement uses TRBV7-2 and TRBJ2-2; D perhaps matches TRBD1 (6 bases). V dropped 3 bases and J dropped 3 bases, with 8 bases sitting between them. Germline V lookup: CDR1 SGHTA, CDR2 FQGNSA. This CDR3 region has 14 residues. CDR3 in DNA: TGTGCCAGCAGCTTCGGACAGTACACCGGGGAGCTGTTTTTT. As protein: CASSFGQYTGELFF.

This clone was found once. The chain has TRBV18 and TRBJ1-4; 8 nucleotides agree with TRBD1. This CDR3 has 15 amino acids. Germline V gene data show CDR1 as KGHSH and CDR2 as LQKENI. Germline trimming cut 6 bases from V and 4 bases from J; bases unmatched to any gene: 7. The CDR3 loop is CASSTDRGFNEKLFF. DNA of the CDR3: TGTGCCAGCTCGACTGACAGGGGATTTAATGAAAAACTGTTTTTT.

The chain carries TRBV5-6 and TRBJ2-1; 7 nucleotides align to TRBD2. There are 13 residues in the CDR3. In germline, CDR1 is SGHDT, CDR2 YYEEEE. The V gene end was trimmed by 9 bases and the J gene end by 9 bases; junction bases not matched to a gene: 12. The CDR3 bases are TGTGCCACCGGGACTACCCCCCAACCTGAGCAGTTCTTC. Translating it yields CATGTTPQPEQFF.

This chain joins TRBV19 and TRBJ2-1; D possibly corresponds to TRBD1 (5 bases). Trimming cost V 5 bases and J 5 bases, with 16 bases left between them. The V gene's germline CDR1 is LNHDA and CDR2 SQIVND (reference sequence). The CDR3 contains 15 residues. The CDR3 here is CASSPQGTLNNEQFF. CDR3 in DNA: TGTGCCAGTAGTCCTCAGGGAACCCTTAACAATGAGCAGTTCTTC.

This clone was counted a few times. V and J are TRBV10-3 and TRBJ2-2; 9 bases match TRBD2. The CDR3 consists of 15 residues. Germline lookup yields CDR1 ENHRY and CDR2 SYGVKD. With 8 bases clipped from V and 5 bases from J, the junction kept 9 bases outside the gene matches. CDR3 protein: CAIGVAGARTGELFF. In nucleotides, the CDR3 is TGTGCCATCGGGGTAGCGGGAGCGCGGACCGGGGAGCTGTTTTTT.

The chain couples TRBV19 to TRBJ1-3; D may be TRBD1 (6 bases). CDR1 is LNHDA, CDR2 SQIVND, per germline (reference sequence). The CDR3 runs to 16 residues. Trimming took off 5 bases at V and 0 bases at J, with 14 bases between the two ends. The CDR3 sequence: CASSPNTGSSGNTIYF. The DNA of the CDR3 is TGTGCCAGTAGTCCTAACACAGGGTCCTCTGGAAACACCATATATTTT. Combining the CDR3 with reference TRBV19 and TRBJ1-3 gives the whole variable domain DGGITQSPKYLFRKEGQNVTLSCEQNLNHDAMYWYRQDPGQGLRLIYYSQIVNDFQKGDIAEGYSVSREKKESFPLTVTSAQKNPTAFYLCASSPNTGSSGNTIYFGEGSWLTVV.

This chain joins TRBV7-9 and TRBJ2-3, with 13 bases lining up with TRBD2. This CDR3 contains 16 residues. Unmatched junction bases numbered 2, after V lost 3 bases and J lost 2 bases. The germline V gene has CDR1 SEHNR and CDR2 FQNEAQ (reference sequence). The CDR3 coding sequence is TGTGCCAGCAGCTTCGGACTAGCGGGAGCCACAGATACGCAGTATTTT. This gives the protein CASSFGLAGATDTQYF.

The chain recombines TRBV28 with TRBJ1-1, with D perhaps matching TRBD1 (6 bases). V was shortened by 5 bases and J by 6 bases, with 25 bases between the two germline ends. Germline V lookup: CDR1 MDHEN, CDR2 SYDVKM. This CDR3 is 17 amino acids long. The CDR3: CASSPVSFGTFRSEAFF. The CDR3 DNA reads TGTGCCAGCAGTCCCGTTAGTTTCGGGACATTCAGATCTGAAGCTTTCTTT. The full variable domain, with the rest looked up from reference TRBV28 and TRBJ1-1, is DVKVTQSSRYLVKRTGEKVFLECVQDMDHENMFWYRQDPGLGLRLIYFSYDVKMKEKGDIPEGYSVSREKKERFSLILESASTNQTSMYLCASSPVSFGTFRSEAFFGQGTRLTVV.

The sample holds one count of this clone. V gene TRBV7-9 combines with J gene TRBJ2-7, with D perhaps matching TRBD2 (5 bases). The germline V and J ends were trimmed by 4 bases and 4 bases, with 23 bases remaining between them. The CDR3 runs 17 residues. Looked up from germline, CDR1 is SEHNR and CDR2 is FQNEAQ (reference sequence). The DNA for the CDR3 is TGTGCCAGCAGCTCCCTAGAGGCTGTCGGGGATTCATACGAGCAGTACTTC. Translation gives CASSSLEAVGDSYEQYF.

The J gene is TRBJ2-5, the V gene TRBV19, with D hard to call. Germline lookup yields CDR1 LNHDA and CDR2 SQIVND (reference sequence). The length of the CDR3 is 13 residues. Trimming took 3 bases from V and 5 from J, leaving 10 bases between them. This chain's CDR3 is CASSIPEEETQYF. The CDR3 region has the DNA TGTGCCAGTAGTATTCCCGAAGAGGAGACCCAGTACTTC.

The J gene is TRBJ1-1, the V gene TRBV10-1; D not certain. Germline V gives CDR1 WNHNN, CDR2 SYGVQD (reference sequence). V was pared by 0 bases and J by 3 bases, with 5 bases between. This CDR3 region has 13 residues. The DNA of the CDR3 is TGCGCCAGCAGTGAGTCGAGGGACACTGAAGCTTTCTTT. It is translated as CASSESRDTEAFF.

The genes are TRBV11-2 and TRBJ2-5; D is uncertain. This CDR3 has 15 amino acids. Trimming took off 0 bases at V and 1 base at J, with 9 bases between the two ends. Germline values: CDR1 SGHAT, CDR2 FQNNGV. This chain's CDR3 is CASSLDTGSQETQYF. CDR3 bases: TGTGCCAGCAGCTTAGACACCGGGTCCCAAGAGACCCAGTACTTC.

This sequence joins TRBV5-6 and TRBJ2-5; D possibly corresponds to TRBD1 (5 bases). This CDR3 comprises 13 residues. V was clipped by 1 base and J by 2 bases, with 6 bases between them. Per the germline V gene, CDR1 is SGHDT and CDR2 is YYEEEE. CDR3 DNA sequence: TGTGCCAGCAGCTTGTCAGGGCAAGAGACCCAGTACTTC. This gives the protein CASSLSGQETQYF.